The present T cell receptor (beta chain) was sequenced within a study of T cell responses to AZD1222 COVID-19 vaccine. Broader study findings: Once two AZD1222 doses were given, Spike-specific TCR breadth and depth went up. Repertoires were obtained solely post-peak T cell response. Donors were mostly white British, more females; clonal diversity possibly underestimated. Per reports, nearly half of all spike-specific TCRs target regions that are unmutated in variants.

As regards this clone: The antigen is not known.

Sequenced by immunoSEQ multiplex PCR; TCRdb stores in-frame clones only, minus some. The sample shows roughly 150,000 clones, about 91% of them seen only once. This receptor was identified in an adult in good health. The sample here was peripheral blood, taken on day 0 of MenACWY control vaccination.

CDR3 amino acids: CASSWTGTQPQHF. CDR3 nucleotides: TGCGCCAGCAGCTGGACAGGGACTCAGCCCCAGCATTTT. The chain is built from TRBV5-1 and TRBJ1-5; 8 bases match TRBD1. Germline trimming cut 3 bases from V and 6 bases from J; bases unmatched to any gene: 2. This CDR3 contains 13 residues. CDR1 is SGHRS and CDR2 is YFSETQ in the germline V gene.